The rows below give T cell receptor beta chains drawn from one sample of a study of blood T cell repertoires in COVID-19. Only in-frame clones appear in the TCRdb table, and some are missing; sequencing was by immunoSEQ multiplex PCR. Here the sample spans some 180,000 clones, 76% being singletons. Sequenced input: peripheral blood. The receptors derive from a woman in her forties or fifties with active or convalescent COVID-19. The CDR3 runs from the conserved cysteine through the conserved F or W. The D gene is left open where the match is weak. The listing skips clone size in some rows; elsewhere it reads once, few, many or a size class.

d_call: -; v_call: TRBV30; j_call: TRBJ1-1; clone_size: -; cdr3_nt: TGTGCCTGGAGTACACGAATGAACACTGAAGCTTTCTTT; cdr3_aa: CAWSTRMNTEAFF
d_call: TRBD1; v_call: TRBV18; j_call: TRBJ1-1; clone_size: -; cdr3_nt: TGTGCCAGCTCACCTGGGACAGAAGGACCTGAAGCTTTCTTT; cdr3_aa: CASSPGTEGPEAFF
d_call: TRBD1; v_call: TRBV6-1; j_call: TRBJ2-3; clone_size: -; cdr3_nt: TGTGCCAGCAGTGAAGACAGGGGGCCCACAGATACGCAGTATTTT; cdr3_aa: CASSEDRGPTDTQYF
d_call: TRBD1; v_call: TRBV7-8; j_call: TRBJ2-7; clone_size: -; cdr3_nt: TGTGCCAGCAGCTTAGCCGGGACAGGGAACAACGAGCAGTACTTC; cdr3_aa: CASSLAGTGNNEQYF
d_call: -; v_call: TRBV6-5; j_call: TRBJ2-5; clone_size: -; cdr3_nt: TGTGCCAGCAGGAGGGCTTCACAAGAGACCCAGTACTTC; cdr3_aa: CASRRASQETQYF
d_call: -; v_call: TRBV5-1; j_call: TRBJ1-4; clone_size: -; cdr3_nt: TGCGCCAGCAGCTTGGCCGGAGGATCAGGCAGTAATGAAAAACTGTTTTTT; cdr3_aa: CASSLAGGSGSNEKLFF
d_call: TRBD2; v_call: TRBV7-9; j_call: TRBJ2-7; clone_size: once; cdr3_nt: TGTGCCAGCAGCCAGGAATGGGCTAGCGGGGAGGGGGGCGAGCAGTACTTC; cdr3_aa: CASSQEWASGEGGEQYF
d_call: -; v_call: TRBV5-1; j_call: TRBJ2-5; clone_size: -; cdr3_nt: TGCGCCAGCAGTGGGAACAGGGAGGAGACCCAGTACTTC; cdr3_aa: CASSGNREETQYF
d_call: -; v_call: TRBV10-3; j_call: TRBJ1-1; clone_size: -; cdr3_nt: TGTGCCATCAGTGGCCGGAGTAACCATGAAGGGGTTGAAGCTTTCTTT; cdr3_aa: CAISGRSNHEGVEAFF
d_call: TRBD2; v_call: TRBV19; j_call: TRBJ2-1; clone_size: few; cdr3_nt: TGTGCCAGTAGCCGACTAGCGGGGGGCGAAGGCAATGAGCAGTTCTTC; cdr3_aa: CASSRLAGGEGNEQFF
d_call: -; v_call: TRBV2; j_call: TRBJ1-6; clone_size: -; cdr3_nt: TGTGCCAGCAGTTTAAAACAGGGTTCTAATTCACCCCTCCACTTT; cdr3_aa: CASSLKQGSNSPLHF
d_call: -; v_call: TRBV9; j_call: TRBJ2-3; clone_size: -; cdr3_nt: TGTGCCAGCAGCGAAACACAGGGCTGGACAGATACGCAGTATTTT; cdr3_aa: CASSETQGWTDTQYF
d_call: TRBD2; v_call: TRBV9; j_call: TRBJ2-2; clone_size: -; cdr3_nt: TGTGCCAGCAGCGTAGCGGGCGGGAGGGTGAACACCGGGGAGCTGTTTTTT; cdr3_aa: CASSVAGGRVNTGELFF
d_call: -; v_call: TRBV7-2; j_call: TRBJ1-5; clone_size: -; cdr3_nt: TGTGCCAGCAGCCCTTCGGAGACCTATCAGCCCCAGCATTTT; cdr3_aa: CASSPSETYQPQHF
d_call: -; v_call: TRBV19; j_call: TRBJ1-3; clone_size: -; cdr3_nt: TGTGCCAGTAGCACTTTCGGACGGGACTTCGGAAACACCATATATTTT; cdr3_aa: CASSTFGRDFGNTIYF
d_call: -; v_call: TRBV4-2; j_call: TRBJ1-4; clone_size: -; cdr3_nt: TGTGCCAGCAGCCGTTTACTTTCAACTAATGAAAAACTGTTTTTT; cdr3_aa: CASSRLLSTNEKLFF
d_call: -; v_call: TRBV5-6; j_call: TRBJ1-4; clone_size: -; cdr3_nt: TGTGCCAGCAGCTTAGCTCCTGAGATGGAGGAAAAACTGTTTTTT; cdr3_aa: CASSLAPEMEEKLFF
d_call: TRBD1; v_call: TRBV4-2; j_call: TRBJ1-2; clone_size: -; cdr3_nt: TGTGCCAGCAGCCGACCGGGACAGGAGGGTCGAGGGGCAATCTATGGCTACACCTTC; cdr3_aa: CASSRPGQEGRGAIYGYTF
d_call: TRBD1; v_call: TRBV28; j_call: TRBJ1-5; clone_size: -; cdr3_nt: TGTGCCAGCAGGCCGACAGGGGGAGGCAATCAGCCCCAGCATTTT; cdr3_aa: CASRPTGGGNQPQHF
d_call: TRBD1; v_call: TRBV4-2; j_call: TRBJ1-6; clone_size: -; cdr3_nt: TGTGCCAGCAGCCGAGAGGATACTGGACAGGGACCTAATTCACCCCTCCACTTT; cdr3_aa: CASSREDTGQGPNSPLHF
d_call: TRBD2; v_call: TRBV18; j_call: TRBJ2-1; clone_size: -; cdr3_nt: TGTGCCAGCTCTTTCCTAGCGGGGTCGATGGGGTCCTACAATGAGCAGTTCTTC; cdr3_aa: CASSFLAGSMGSYNEQFF
d_call: -; v_call: TRBV2; j_call: TRBJ2-1; clone_size: -; cdr3_nt: TGTGCCAGCAACGTGGGGCGTGGTGAGCAGTTCTTC; cdr3_aa: CASNVGRGEQFF
d_call: -; v_call: TRBV7-3; j_call: TRBJ2-3; clone_size: -; cdr3_nt: TGTGCCAGCAGCCCGGAGCCCACAGATACGCAGTATTTT; cdr3_aa: CASSPEPTDTQYF
d_call: -; v_call: TRBV7-2; j_call: TRBJ2-7; clone_size: -; cdr3_nt: TGTGCCAGCAGCTTAGTTGGAAAACAGGGCGAGCAGTACTTC; cdr3_aa: CASSLVGKQGEQYF
d_call: -; v_call: TRBV27; j_call: TRBJ2-1; clone_size: -; cdr3_nt: TGTGCCAGCAGTTTACGGGTCCAATACAATGAGCAGTTCTTC; cdr3_aa: CASSLRVQYNEQFF
d_call: TRBD1; v_call: TRBV9; j_call: TRBJ2-5; clone_size: -; cdr3_nt: TGTGCCAGCAGCGTCGACAGGGTAGAGACCCAGTACTTC; cdr3_aa: CASSVDRVETQYF
d_call: TRBD2; v_call: TRBV7-9; j_call: TRBJ2-6; clone_size: -; cdr3_nt: TGTGCCAGCAGCTTACTAGCGGGGGCCCGCTCTGGGGCCAACGTCCTGACTTTC; cdr3_aa: CASSLLAGARSGANVLTF
d_call: -; v_call: TRBV29-1; j_call: TRBJ2-5; clone_size: -; cdr3_nt: TGCAGCGTTACCTATGGAGGGACCCAGTACTTC; cdr3_aa: CSVTYGGTQYF
d_call: TRBD2; v_call: TRBV20-1; j_call: TRBJ2-7; clone_size: -; cdr3_nt: TGCAGTGCTAGTTTCGGCGGGAGGGGACCCTACGAGCAGTACTTC; cdr3_aa: CSASFGGRGPYEQYF
d_call: -; v_call: TRBV28; j_call: TRBJ1-5; clone_size: -; cdr3_nt: TGTGCCAGCAGTTTAGTGGCAGTCTATCAGCCCCAGCATTTT; cdr3_aa: CASSLVAVYQPQHF
d_call: TRBD1; v_call: TRBV4-3; j_call: TRBJ1-3; clone_size: many; cdr3_nt: TGCGCCAGCAGCCAAGAACCGGGACAGCTAATCGGAAACACCATATATTTT; cdr3_aa: CASSQEPGQLIGNTIYF
d_call: -; v_call: TRBV6-2/TRBV6-3; j_call: TRBJ1-6; clone_size: -; cdr3_nt: TGTGCCAGCAGTTACGAGGGGCAGGGACTCTATAATTCACCCCTCCACTTT; cdr3_aa: CASSYEGQGLYNSPLHF
d_call: TRBD2; v_call: TRBV4-3; j_call: TRBJ2-3; clone_size: many; cdr3_nt: TGCGCCAGCAGCCAAGATCGGAATGACGGGGGGACAGATACGCAGTATTTT; cdr3_aa: CASSQDRNDGGTDTQYF
d_call: TRBD1; v_call: TRBV6-6; j_call: TRBJ1-1; clone_size: -; cdr3_nt: TGTGCCAGCAGAAGAATCCCCAGGGGGTCGACTGCCGAAGCTTTCTTT; cdr3_aa: CASRRIPRGSTAEAFF
d_call: TRBD2; v_call: TRBV7-9; j_call: TRBJ2-3; clone_size: -; cdr3_nt: TGTGCCAGCAGCAAACCCGGGGGGGCAGATACGCAGTATTTT; cdr3_aa: CASSKPGGADTQYF
d_call: -; v_call: TRBV7-2; j_call: TRBJ1-1; clone_size: -; cdr3_nt: TGTGCCAGCAGCTTAGTTGGGGGGATAGGCACTGAAGCTTTCTTT; cdr3_aa: CASSLVGGIGTEAFF
d_call: -; v_call: TRBV7-2; j_call: TRBJ2-3; clone_size: -; cdr3_nt: TGTGCCAGCAGCCAAAGACAAGGAATTTCAGATACGCAGTATTTT; cdr3_aa: CASSQRQGISDTQYF
d_call: TRBD2; v_call: TRBV20-1; j_call: TRBJ2-1; clone_size: -; cdr3_nt: TGCAGTGCAAGTAGCGGGCCCTGGGACAATGAGCAGTTCTTC; cdr3_aa: CSASSGPWDNEQFF
d_call: TRBD2; v_call: TRBV4-1; j_call: TRBJ2-4; clone_size: -; cdr3_nt: TGCGCCAGCAGCCATCCCCTAGCGGGGGGGGAAAACATTCAGTACTTC; cdr3_aa: CASSHPLAGGENIQYF
d_call: -; v_call: TRBV4-3; j_call: TRBJ2-2; clone_size: -; cdr3_nt: TGCGCCAGCAGCCAATACGGCAGGGGACCCGGGGAGCTGTTTTTT; cdr3_aa: CASSQYGRGPGELFF
d_call: -; v_call: TRBV7-3; j_call: TRBJ2-2; clone_size: -; cdr3_nt: TGTGCCAGCAGCCTAGGGAGTAACACCGGGGAGCTGTTTTTT; cdr3_aa: CASSLGSNTGELFF
d_call: -; v_call: TRBV19; j_call: TRBJ1-1; clone_size: -; cdr3_nt: TGTGCCAGTAGCGAGACGGGGAGCCCGAACACTGAAGCTTTCTTT; cdr3_aa: CASSETGSPNTEAFF
d_call: TRBD1; v_call: TRBV10-1; j_call: TRBJ1-5; clone_size: -; cdr3_nt: TGCGCCAGCAGAGAAGGGACAGGGGATCAGCCCCAGCATTTT; cdr3_aa: CASREGTGDQPQHF
d_call: -; v_call: TRBV7-6; j_call: TRBJ2-6; clone_size: -; cdr3_nt: TGTGCCAGCAGCTCCCATACGGGGGGGGCCAACGTCCTGACTTTC; cdr3_aa: CASSSHTGGANVLTF
d_call: -; v_call: TRBV7-6; j_call: TRBJ2-1; clone_size: -; cdr3_nt: TGTGCCAGCAGCGCTACTAGGAAGGGGGTCTCCTACAATGAGCAGTTCTTC; cdr3_aa: CASSATRKGVSYNEQFF
d_call: TRBD1; v_call: TRBV24-1; j_call: TRBJ1-2; clone_size: -; cdr3_nt: TGTGCCACCAGCTTGCGGACAGGGCTACGTTATGGCTACACCTTC; cdr3_aa: CATSLRTGLRYGYTF
d_call: -; v_call: TRBV10-3; j_call: TRBJ2-3; clone_size: -; cdr3_nt: TGTGCCATCAGTGAGAGGGGGGGGCGAGCAGATACGCAGTATTTT; cdr3_aa: CAISERGGRADTQYF
d_call: TRBD1; v_call: TRBV6-1; j_call: TRBJ1-4; clone_size: -; cdr3_nt: TGTGCCAGCAGTGATTGGGACAGTCCTGAAAAACTGTTTTTT; cdr3_aa: CASSDWDSPEKLFF
d_call: -; v_call: TRBV19; j_call: TRBJ1-3; clone_size: few; cdr3_nt: TGTGCCAGTAGTATCAACGGCGGTAGCTCTGGAAACACCATATATTTT; cdr3_aa: CASSINGGSSGNTIYF
d_call: -; v_call: TRBV19; j_call: TRBJ1-5; clone_size: -; cdr3_nt: TGTGCCAGTAGTACCACAGGCGGCGCTCAGCCCCAGCATTTT; cdr3_aa: CASSTTGGAQPQHF
d_call: -; v_call: TRBV4-3; j_call: TRBJ1-1; clone_size: -; cdr3_nt: TGCGCCAGCAGCCGATCGGGACACTTGAACACTGAAGCTTTCTTT; cdr3_aa: CASSRSGHLNTEAFF
d_call: -; v_call: TRBV5-1; j_call: TRBJ1-2; clone_size: -; cdr3_nt: TGCGCCAGCAGCGAAGACAGGTATGGCTACACCTTC; cdr3_aa: CASSEDRYGYTF
d_call: TRBD1; v_call: TRBV7-3; j_call: TRBJ1-2; clone_size: once; cdr3_nt: TGTGCCAGCAGCTCGGACAGGGTGGGCTACACCTTC; cdr3_aa: CASSSDRVGYTF
d_call: TRBD1; v_call: TRBV27; j_call: TRBJ1-2; clone_size: -; cdr3_nt: TGTGCCAGCAGTATGGGGACCGGGACAGGGGATCGCGGCTACACCTTC; cdr3_aa: CASSMGTGTGDRGYTF
d_call: -; v_call: TRBV6-2/TRBV6-3; j_call: TRBJ1-5; clone_size: -; cdr3_nt: TGTGCCAGCAGCCGGAGAAATCAGCCCCAGCATTTT; cdr3_aa: CASSRRNQPQHF
d_call: TRBD1; v_call: TRBV19; j_call: TRBJ2-1; clone_size: -; cdr3_nt: TGTGCCAGTAGTATATCACAGGGGATCAATGAGCAGTTCTTC; cdr3_aa: CASSISQGINEQFF
d_call: -; v_call: TRBV6-5; j_call: TRBJ1-5; clone_size: -; cdr3_nt: TGTGCCAGCGGCGAGGGTTGGGAACAGCCCCAGCATTTT; cdr3_aa: CASGEGWEQPQHF
d_call: -; v_call: TRBV2; j_call: TRBJ1-2; clone_size: once; cdr3_nt: TGTACCAGCGAATTGGGACCGGGGGATGGCTACACCTTC; cdr3_aa: CTSELGPGDGYTF
d_call: TRBD1; v_call: TRBV5-4; j_call: TRBJ2-7; clone_size: -; cdr3_nt: TGTGCCAGCAGCTTGTCCGGGACAGGGTCCTACGAGCAGTACTTC; cdr3_aa: CASSLSGTGSYEQYF